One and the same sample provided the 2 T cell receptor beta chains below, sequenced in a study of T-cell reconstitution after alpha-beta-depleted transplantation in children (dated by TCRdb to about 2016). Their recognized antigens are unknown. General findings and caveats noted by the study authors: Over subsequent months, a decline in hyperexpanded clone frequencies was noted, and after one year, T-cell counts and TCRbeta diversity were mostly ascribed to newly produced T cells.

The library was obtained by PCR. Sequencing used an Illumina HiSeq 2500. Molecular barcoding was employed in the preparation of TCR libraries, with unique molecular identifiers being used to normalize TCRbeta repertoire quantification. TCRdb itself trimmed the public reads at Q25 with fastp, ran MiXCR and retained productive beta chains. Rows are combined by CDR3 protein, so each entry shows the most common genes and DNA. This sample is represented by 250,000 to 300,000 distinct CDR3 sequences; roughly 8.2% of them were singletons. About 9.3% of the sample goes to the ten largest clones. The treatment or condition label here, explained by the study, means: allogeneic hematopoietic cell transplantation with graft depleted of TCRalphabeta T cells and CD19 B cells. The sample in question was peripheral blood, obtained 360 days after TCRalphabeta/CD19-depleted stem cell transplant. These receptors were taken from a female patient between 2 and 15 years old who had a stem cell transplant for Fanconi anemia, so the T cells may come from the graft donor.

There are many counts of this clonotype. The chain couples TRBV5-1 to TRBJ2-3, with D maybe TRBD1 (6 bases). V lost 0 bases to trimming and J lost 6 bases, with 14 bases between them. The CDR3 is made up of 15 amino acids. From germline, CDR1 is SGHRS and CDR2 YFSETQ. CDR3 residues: CASSLASGDADTQYF. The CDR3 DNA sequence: TGCGCCAGCAGCTTGGCCTCAGGGGACGCGGATACGCAGTATTTT.

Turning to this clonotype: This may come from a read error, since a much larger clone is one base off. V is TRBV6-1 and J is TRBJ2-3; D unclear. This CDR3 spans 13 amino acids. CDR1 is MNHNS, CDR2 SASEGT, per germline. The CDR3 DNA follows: TGTTCCAGCAGTATCGGACGGACAGATACGCAGTATTTT. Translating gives CSSSIGRTDTQYF.